Shown below are 24 T cell receptor beta chains from a single sample sequenced in a study of a mutant IDH1 vaccine in newly diagnosed glioma. TCRdb keeps only in-frame clones here, not all; method: immunoSEQ multiplex PCR. Of 75,000 to 100,000 clones in the sample, approximately 90% were seen once. The time point here: baseline, week 1 (first vaccination visit). Treatment given: pre-vaccination baseline after standard-of-care therapy. The material was PBMCs, obtained from a glioma patient treated with radiotherapy, temozolomide or both. The receptors were gathered from a woman between 45 and 65 years old with glioma.

V usage is TRBV23-1 and J usage is TRBJ2-2; D is unresolved. TRBV23-1 is sorted into the ORF group, with uncertain function. The CDR3 runs 17 residues. Between the trimmed V and J ends, which lost 3 bases and 2 bases, there was a span of 16 bases. This chain's CDR3 is CASSQYQHSGNTGELFF. The CDR3 DNA follows: TGCGCCAGCAGTCAGTACCAACATTCCGGCAACACCGGGGAGCTGTTTTTT.

V is TRBV6-6 and J is TRBJ1-1, with a tentative D call TRBD1 (6 bases). Trimming left V 5 bases short and J 6 bases short, with 10 bases between. Germline CDR1 reads MNHNY; CDR2 reads SVGAGI (reference sequence). The CDR3 is made up of 12 amino acids. The CDR3 nucleotides are TGTGCCAGCAGTCCGGGGGGCGCTGAAGCTTTCTTT. Translation: CASSPGGAEAFF.

This clone was observed once. This chain uses TRBV28 with TRBJ1-3; no clear D. The germline V gene encodes CDR1 MDHEN and CDR2 SYDVKM. The CDR3 covers 15 residues. V was clipped by 5 bases and J by 0 bases, with 11 bases between them. CDR3 region: CASSPGRLSGNTIYF. CDR3 sequence (DNA): TGTGCCAGCAGTCCCGGACGGCTCTCTGGAAACACCATATATTTT.

The V gene is TRBV4-1, the J gene TRBJ2-5, with 13 positions matching TRBD2. The CDR3 loop spans 17 amino acids. After removal of 4 bases from V and 4 bases from J, the junction contained 9 bases not matched to a gene. Germline CDR1 is MGHRA and CDR2 is YSYEKL. This CDR3 is CASSRRTSGSFGETQYF. The CDR3 bases are TGCGCCAGCAGCCGCCGGACTAGCGGGAGTTTTGGAGAGACCCAGTACTTC.

The V and J genes are TRBV4-1 and TRBJ2-5, with 13 positions matching TRBD2. Per the germline V gene, CDR1 is MGHRA and CDR2 is YSYEKL. The CDR3 has 15 amino acids. Unmatched junction bases numbered 5, after V lost 7 bases and J lost 3 bases. The CDR3 DNA follows: TGCGCCAGCAAAAAAGGACTAGCGGGAGAAGAGACCCAGTACTTC. Translated: CASKKGLAGEETQYF.

The genes are TRBV6-1 and TRBJ1-6; D not resolved. V lost 2 bases and J lost 0, with 8 bases in between. This CDR3 has 16 residues. Germline assignment: CDR1 MNHNS and CDR2 SASEGT. CDR3 sequence (DNA): TGTGCCAGCAGTGAATTTTTACCCTCCTATAATTCACCCCTCCACTTT. This translates into CASSEFLPSYNSPLHF.

The CDR3, as DNA: TGTGCCAGCAGCTTAAGCTCCCTTAGGGGAGCTTTCTTT. Protein product: CASSLSSLRGAFF. The chain combines TRBV7-9 with TRBJ1-1; tentatively, D is TRBD1 (5 bases). This CDR3 is 13 amino acids long. From germline, CDR1 is SEHNR and CDR2 FQNEAQ (reference sequence). The germline V and J ends were trimmed by 2 bases and 10 bases, with 14 bases remaining between them.

CDR3 sequence: CASSKGTGNLDEQYF. The CDR3 nucleotides read TGTGCCAGCAGCAAAGGGACAGGGAATTTGGACGAGCAGTACTTC. The chain couples TRBV21-1 to TRBJ2-5; TRBD1 was called by the table and not checked on the DNA. The J call could be wrong; TRBJ2-7 is a better fit for the DNA end. TRBV21-1 is labeled a pseudogene. This CDR3 has 15 residues.

CDR3 protein: CASSLLQTPYEQYF. The CDR3 DNA sequence: TGTGCCAGCAGTTTATTGCAAACCCCCTACGAGCAGTACTTC. The rearrangement joins TRBV27 to TRBJ2-7; no definite D call. Per germline, CDR1 MNHEY and CDR2 SMNVEV (reference sequence). This CDR3 has 14 amino acids. V was cut by 1 base and J by 2 bases, with 9 bases left in between.

The J gene is TRBJ2-7, the V gene TRBV4-1; D is perhaps TRBD1 (6 bases). The CDR3 is 12 amino acids. Trimming stripped 4 bases from V and 7 bases from J, with 11 bases between. Germline loops: CDR1 MGHRA, CDR2 YSYEKL. The CDR3, as DNA: TGCGCCAGCAGCCGAGGGGGACGGGAGCAGTACTTC. Translating gives CASSRGGREQYF.

For the CDR3, the DNA is TGTGCCAGCAGCTTAGAGGTTAATACGCAGTATTTT. This gives the protein CASSLEVNTQYF. The rearrangement joins TRBV7-9 to TRBJ2-3; unclear D gene. CDR3 length: 12 amino acids. Trimming shortened V by 1 base and J by 7 bases, and 6 bases separated the two germline ends. Per the germline V gene, CDR1 is SEHNR and CDR2 is FQNEAQ (reference sequence).

The chain is built from TRBV10-3 and TRBJ2-7; maybe TRBD1 (6 bases). In germline, CDR1 is ENHRY, CDR2 SYGVKD. This CDR3 comprises 18 residues. V was trimmed by 2 bases and J by 0 bases, leaving 20 bases between them. For the CDR3, the DNA is TGTGCCATCAGTGAGCCTTCCCTCGACAGGTACAGCTCCTACGAGCAGTACTTC. Its protein is CAISEPSLDRYSSYEQYF.

This chain's CDR3 is CASSVGQGRNSPLHF. CDR3 nucleotides: TGTGCCAGCAGCGTTGGACAGGGGAGAAATTCACCCCTCCACTTT. This rearrangement joins TRBV9 to TRBJ1-6; 9 bases align to TRBD1. Trimming took 2 bases from V and 7 from J; bases not matched to a gene: 4. CDR3 length equals 15 residues. Germline CDR1 SGDLS, CDR2 YYNGEE.

The chain employs TRBV28 and TRBJ1-2; 7 bases match TRBD1. There are 15 residues in the CDR3. The V gene's germline CDR1 is MDHEN and CDR2 SYDVKM. Germline trimming cut 6 bases from V and 3 bases from J; bases unmatched to any gene: 10. CDR3 DNA: TGTGCCAGCAGCCCACCGGGACAGTCTTACTATGGCTACACCTTC. This encodes CASSPPGQSYYGYTF.

This clone came up a few times. This chain joins TRBV19 and TRBJ1-5; maybe TRBD1 (6 bases). In germline, CDR1 is LNHDA, CDR2 SQIVND (reference sequence). V was pared by 6 bases and J by 4 bases, with 16 bases between. CDR3 length equals 15 residues. The CDR3 region has the DNA TGTGCCAGTAGGGTCGGGGGCAACTCTAATCAGCCCCAGCATTTT. Residues: CASRVGGNSNQPQHF.

The chain combines TRBV5-6 with TRBJ2-7, with a tentative D call TRBD2 (7 bases). CDR1 SGHDT and CDR2 YYEEEE come from the germline V gene. Deletions cut 2 bases from V and 5 bases from J, with 17 bases between. CDR3 length: 15 amino acids. The CDR3 is CASSFRGGGSDEQYF. CDR3 DNA sequence: TGTGCCAGCAGCTTCAGGGGAGGGGGGTCCGACGAGCAGTACTTC.

The chain joins TRBV7-6 to TRBJ2-2; possible D gene TRBD2, 6 bases. The germline V gene encodes CDR1 SGHVS and CDR2 FNYEAQ. V was clipped by 3 bases and J by 3 bases, with 8 bases between them. CDR3 length equals 14 residues. As DNA, the CDR3 is TGTGCCAGCAGCTTCGGGACTTACACCGGGGAGCTGTTTTTT. It is translated as CASSFGTYTGELFF.

This rearrangement joins TRBV28 to TRBJ1-5; a weak D match, TRBD1 (6 bases). This CDR3 is 17 amino acids long. From germline, CDR1 is MDHEN and CDR2 SYDVKM. The ends were cut back, 6 bases at V and 5 bases at J, with 23 bases in the middle. The CDR3 coding sequence is TGTGCCAGCAGGCACCCCACAGGGTTCGACGGGTATCAGCCCCAGCATTTT. Translating it yields CASRHPTGFDGYQPQHF.

This sequence joins TRBV5-1 and TRBJ1-1; D unresolved. V was trimmed by 4 bases and J by 1 base, leaving 8 bases between them. The CDR3 totals 13 residues. Germline V gene lookup returns CDR1 SGHRS and CDR2 YFSETQ. The CDR3 protein is CASSDQRNTEAFF. CDR3 nucleotides: TGCGCCAGCAGCGATCAGAGGAACACTGAAGCTTTCTTT.

The chain employs TRBV15 and TRBJ2-2, with 7 bases lining up with TRBD2. With 1 base clipped from V and 5 bases from J, the junction kept 7 bases outside the gene matches. The CDR3 runs to 16 residues. Per germline, CDR1 LNHNV and CDR2 YYDKDF (reference sequence). CDR3: CATSRVAGAGTGELFF. The DNA for the CDR3 is TGTGCCACCAGCAGAGTGGCGGGAGCGGGAACCGGGGAGCTGTTTTTT.

This chain joins TRBV28 and TRBJ1-5; D remains unclear. Trimming cost V 1 base and J 3 bases, with 13 bases left between them. This CDR3 is built from 16 residues. CDR1 is MDHEN, CDR2 SYDVKM, per germline. For the CDR3, the DNA is TGTGCCAGCAGTTTATTCCAGGAGAGCCTCAATCAGCCCCAGCATTTT. It translates to CASSLFQESLNQPQHF.

This clone was observed a single time. The genes are TRBV7-9 and TRBJ1-1; D might be TRBD1 (6 bases). Trimming stripped 4 bases from V and 5 bases from J, with 14 bases between. The CDR3 consists of 14 residues. CDR1 and CDR2 from the germline V gene are SEHNR and FQNEAQ (reference sequence). CDR3 coding DNA: TGTGCCAGCAGCTGGCAGGGGACCGCTACTGAAGCTTTCTTT. This encodes CASSWQGTATEAFF.

V and J are TRBV11-2 and TRBJ2-5; D unresolved. The CDR3 covers 14 residues. Per germline, CDR1 SGHAT and CDR2 FQNNGV. V was clipped by 1 base and J by 4 bases, with 10 bases between them. The CDR3 loop is CASSLGTVGETQYF. The CDR3 DNA sequence: TGTGCCAGCAGCTTAGGTACAGTTGGAGAGACCCAGTACTTC.

The gene calls are TRBV6-5 and TRBJ2-7; the D is unclear. The germline gives CDR1 MNHEY, CDR2 SVGAGI. The CDR3 consists of 14 residues. V was clipped by 5 bases and J by 3 bases, with 14 bases between them. For the CDR3, the DNA is TGTGCCAGCAGTCGCGCCCCACATCGCTACGAGCAGTACTTC. This gives the protein CASSRAPHRYEQYF.